Presented here are 15 T cell receptor beta chains from one specimen sequenced in a study of tumor-infiltrating lymphocytes in localized non-small cell lung cancer. The repertoire was sequenced with immunoSEQ multiplex PCR; TCRdb's copy has only in-frame clones and lacks some. The sample includes about 10,000 clones, roughly 63% of them seen just once. The sequenced material came from uninvolved lung tissue not adjacent to the tumor. These receptors were taken from a human donor with non-small cell lung cancer.

This clone has just a few counts. V and J are TRBV28 and TRBJ2-1; 8 nucleotides line up with TRBD2. Germline V CDR1 and CDR2: MDHEN, SYDVKM. There are 16 residues in the CDR3. The trim removed 6 bases at V and 2 bases at J, leaving 9 bases unmatched. The CDR3 loop reads CASRGAGAGAYNEQFF. CDR3 in DNA: TGTGCCAGCAGGGGAGCGGGGGCGGGGGCCTACAATGAGCAGTTCTTC. The full variable domain, rest sourced from reference TRBV28 and TRBJ2-1, is DVKVTQSSRYLVKRTGEKVFLECVQDMDHENMFWYRQDPGLGLRLIYFSYDVKMKEKGDIPEGYSVSREKKERFSLILESASTNQTSMYLCASRGAGAGAYNEQFFGPGTRLTVL.

The gene calls are TRBV6-1 and TRBJ2-7; TRBD1 is a possible D gene (5 bases). V was clipped by 4 bases and J by 0 bases, with 10 bases between them. This CDR3 is 14 amino acids long. The germline V gene encodes CDR1 MNHNS and CDR2 SASEGT. The CDR3 reads CASSGQRASYEQYF. CDR3 in DNA: TGTGCCAGCAGTGGACAGCGCGCCTCCTACGAGCAGTACTTC.

The chain joins TRBV7-3 to TRBJ1-4; D gene uncertain. Germline lookup yields CDR1 SGHTA and CDR2 FQGTGA. The V and J ends lost 7 bases and 8 bases respectively, with 23 bases between them. This CDR3 is 16 amino acids long. The CDR3 nucleotides read TGTGCCAGCATCGAATTACCGTCACTTTCGGTCGAAAAACTGTTTTTT. This sequence encodes CASIELPSLSVEKLFF.

By share of the sample, this clone is medium-sized. This rearrangement joins TRBV19 to TRBJ2-7; D gene ambiguous. Germline V gives CDR1 LNHDA, CDR2 SQIVND (reference sequence). The length of the CDR3 is 15 residues. Trimming removed 2 bases at V and 0 bases at J, with 11 bases between. The CDR3 is CASSIRAGGSYEQYF. The CDR3 coding sequence is TGTGCCAGTAGTATACGGGCAGGCGGCTCCTACGAGCAGTACTTC.

The chain carries TRBV29-1 and TRBJ2-3; D remains ambiguous. Germline V gene data show CDR1 as SQVTM and CDR2 as ANQGSEA. This CDR3 comprises 13 residues. Trimming removed 3 bases at V and 4 bases at J, with 11 bases between. The CDR3 DNA reads TGCAGCGTTGATACCGGGTTGCCAGATACGCAGTATTTT. This translates into CSVDTGLPDTQYF.

CDR3 in amino acids: CASSLHRMNTGELFF. In DNA, the CDR3 is TGTGCCAGCAGCTTACACAGGATGAACACCGGGGAGCTGTTTTTT. The J gene is TRBJ2-2, the V gene TRBV7-2; TRBD1 is a possible D gene (5 bases). The CDR3 runs to 15 residues. The V and J ends lost 2 bases and 1 base respectively, with 8 bases between them. The germline V gene has CDR1 SGHTA and CDR2 FQGNSA.

The chain links TRBV5-1 to TRBJ2-3; D is unclear. Germline V CDR1 and CDR2: SGHRS, YFSETQ. V was clipped by 0 bases and J by 2 bases, with 7 bases between them. The CDR3 contains 14 residues. The CDR3 region is CASSLGLSTDTQYF. CDR3 sequence (DNA): TGCGCCAGCAGCTTGGGGTTATCCACAGATACGCAGTATTTT.

The rearrangement joins TRBV7-9 to TRBJ2-7; TRBD1 might be the D (6 bases). The CDR3 sequence is 13 residues long. V lost 8 bases, J lost 0 bases, and 11 bases lay in between. Germline V lookup: CDR1 SEHNR, CDR2 FQNEAQ (reference sequence). CDR3 DNA: TGTGCCAGCGGACAGACGCCCTCCTACGAGCAGTACTTC. Residues: CASGQTPSYEQYF. Variable domain in full (rest from reference TRBV7-9 and TRBJ2-7): DTGVSQNPRHKITKRGQNVTFRCDPISEHNRLYWYRQTLGQGPEFLTYFQNEAQLEKSRLLSDRFSAERPKGSFSTLEIQRTEQGDSAMYLCASGQTPSYEQYFGPGTRLTVT.

J is TRBJ2-1 and V is TRBV2; either TRBD1 or TRBD2 may supply D (7 bases each). The CDR3 covers 16 residues. In germline, CDR1 is SNHLY, CDR2 FYNNEI. Trimming shortened V by 6 bases and J by 4 bases, and 19 bases separated the two germline ends. The CDR3 protein is CASSERGGTAYNEQFF. CDR3 DNA: TGTGCCAGCAGCGAAAGGGGAGGGACAGCATACAATGAGCAGTTCTTC. Full variable domain (missing parts from reference TRBV2 and TRBJ2-1): EPEVTQTPSHQVTQMGQEVILRCVPISNHLYFYWYRQILGQKVEFLVSFYNNEISEKSEIFDDQFSVERPDGSNFTLKIRSTKLEDSAMYFCASSERGGTAYNEQFFGPGTRLTVL.

This clone was picked up a small number of times. The chain has TRBV2 and TRBJ1-2; D gene ambiguous. V was trimmed by 5 bases and J by 2 bases, leaving 0 bases between them. CDR1 and CDR2 from the germline V gene are SNHLY and FYNNEI. CDR3 size: 10 residues. The CDR3 loop is CASSNYGYTF. CDR3 sequence (DNA): TGTGCCAGCAGTAACTATGGCTACACCTTC.

Only a few counts were recorded for this clone. The V and J genes are TRBV2 and TRBJ1-1, with TRBD1 matching 7 bases. This CDR3 has 13 amino acids. Per germline, CDR1 SNHLY and CDR2 FYNNEI. Trimming removed 6 bases from V and 7 bases from J; junction bases left unmatched: 8. CDR3: CASSQDRHFEAFF. DNA of the CDR3: TGTGCCAGCAGCCAGGACAGGCACTTTGAAGCTTTCTTT.

This clone was seen a single time. The CDR3 DNA reads as TGTGCCAGCAGCTTAGAGGGTAGGGGCGGAGAAGCTTTCTTT. This codes for CASSLEGRGGEAFF. The chain uses TRBV7-8 and TRBJ1-1, with D maybe TRBD1 (5 bases). Per the germline V gene, CDR1 is SGHVS and CDR2 is FQNEAQ. The CDR3 contains 14 residues. V shed 1 base and J shed 8 bases, with 14 bases lying between them.

This clone was found once. The chain links TRBV7-2 to TRBJ2-5; D not certain. The CDR3 is 15 residues long. Germline V gene data show CDR1 as SGHTA and CDR2 as FQGNSA. Trimming pared 1 base from V and 5 bases from J, leaving 14 bases between. The CDR3 region has the DNA TGTGCCAGCAGCTTAGTGGGGTTGATTCAGGAGACCCAGTACTTC. Amino acid sequence: CASSLVGLIQETQYF.

The chain combines TRBV14 with TRBJ1-6; 8 nucleotides match TRBD1. Per germline, CDR1 SGHDN and CDR2 FVKESK. This CDR3 spans 17 amino acids. V shed 0 bases, J shed 7 bases, and the junction held 8 bases outside the gene matches. The CDR3 DNA follows: TGTGCCAGCAGCCAAGATGCGGGACAGGTTGGCAATTCACCCCTCCACTTT. Translation gives CASSQDAGQVGNSPLHF.

This chain uses TRBV7-6 with TRBJ1-3; D is perhaps TRBD1 (6 bases). Between the trimmed V and J ends, which lost 0 bases and 2 bases, there was a span of 11 bases. The germline V gene has CDR1 SGHVS and CDR2 FNYEAQ. The CDR3 spans 16 residues. CDR3 DNA: TGTGCCAGCAGCTTAGCGGGCCCAGGGGCTGGAAACACCATATATTTT. This codes for CASSLAGPGAGNTIYF.